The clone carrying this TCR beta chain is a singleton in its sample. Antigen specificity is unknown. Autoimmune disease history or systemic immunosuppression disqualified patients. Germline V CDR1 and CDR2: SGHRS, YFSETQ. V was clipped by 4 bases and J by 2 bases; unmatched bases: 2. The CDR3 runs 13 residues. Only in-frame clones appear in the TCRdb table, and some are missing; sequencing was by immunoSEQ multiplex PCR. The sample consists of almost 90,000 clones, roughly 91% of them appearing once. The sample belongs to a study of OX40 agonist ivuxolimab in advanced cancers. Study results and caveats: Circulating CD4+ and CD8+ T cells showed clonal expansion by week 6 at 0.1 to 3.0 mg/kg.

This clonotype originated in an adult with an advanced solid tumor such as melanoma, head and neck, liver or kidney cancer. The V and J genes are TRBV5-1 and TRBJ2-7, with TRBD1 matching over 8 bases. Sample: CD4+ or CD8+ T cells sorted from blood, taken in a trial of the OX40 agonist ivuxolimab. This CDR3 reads CASSQDRAYEQYF. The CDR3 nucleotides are TGCGCCAGCAGCCAGGACAGGGCCTACGAGCAGTACTTC.